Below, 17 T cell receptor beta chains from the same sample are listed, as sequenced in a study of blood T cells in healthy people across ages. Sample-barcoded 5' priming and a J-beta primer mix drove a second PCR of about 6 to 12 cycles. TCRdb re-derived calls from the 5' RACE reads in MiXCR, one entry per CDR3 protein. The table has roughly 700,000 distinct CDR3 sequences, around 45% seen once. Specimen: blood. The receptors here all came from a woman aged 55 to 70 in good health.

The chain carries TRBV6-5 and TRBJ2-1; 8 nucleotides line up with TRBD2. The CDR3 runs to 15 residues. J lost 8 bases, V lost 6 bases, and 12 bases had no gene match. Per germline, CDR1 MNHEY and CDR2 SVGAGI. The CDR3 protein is CASSRESGSRDEQFF. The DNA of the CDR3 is TGTGCCAGCAGCCGTGAAAGCGGGAGCCGAGATGAGCAGTTCTTC.

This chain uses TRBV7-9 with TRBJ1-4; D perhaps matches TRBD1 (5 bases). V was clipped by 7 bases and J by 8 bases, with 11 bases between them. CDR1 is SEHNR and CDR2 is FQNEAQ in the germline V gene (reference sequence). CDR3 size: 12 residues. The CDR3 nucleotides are TGTGCCAGCACCCCGGACACAGAAAAACTGTTTTTT. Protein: CASTPDTEKLFF.

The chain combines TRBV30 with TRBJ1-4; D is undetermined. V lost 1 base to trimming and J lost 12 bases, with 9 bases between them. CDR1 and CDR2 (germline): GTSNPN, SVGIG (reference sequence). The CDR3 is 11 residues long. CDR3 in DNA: TGTGCCTGGAGTGACGACGGTGAACTGTTTTTT. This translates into CAWSDDGELFF.

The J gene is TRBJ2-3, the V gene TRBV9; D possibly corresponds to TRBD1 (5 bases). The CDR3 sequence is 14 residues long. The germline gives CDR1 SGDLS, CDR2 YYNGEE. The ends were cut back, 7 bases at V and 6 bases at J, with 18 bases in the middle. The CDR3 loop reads CASSLLWGDDTQYF. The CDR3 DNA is TGTGCCAGCTCCCTACTCTGGGGCGACGATACGCAGTATTTT.

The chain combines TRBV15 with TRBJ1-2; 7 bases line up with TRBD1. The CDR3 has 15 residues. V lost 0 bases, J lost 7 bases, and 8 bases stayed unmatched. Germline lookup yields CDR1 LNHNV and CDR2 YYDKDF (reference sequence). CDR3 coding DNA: TGTGCCACCAGCAGAGATGTCGGGACAGCTAGTGGCTACACCTTC. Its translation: CATSRDVGTASGYTF.

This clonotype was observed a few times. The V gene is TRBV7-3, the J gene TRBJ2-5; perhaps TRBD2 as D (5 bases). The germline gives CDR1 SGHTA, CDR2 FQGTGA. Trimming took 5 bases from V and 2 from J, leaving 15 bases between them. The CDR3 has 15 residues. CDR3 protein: CASSPFPGTQETQYF. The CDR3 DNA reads TGTGCCAGCAGCCCCTTCCCGGGAACGCAAGAGACCCAGTACTTC. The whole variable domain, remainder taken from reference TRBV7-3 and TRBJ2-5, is GAGVSQTPSNKVTEKGKYVELRCDPISGHTALYWYRQSLGQGPEFLIYFQGTGAADDSGLPNDRFFAVRPEGSVSTLKIQRTERGDSAVYLCASSPFPGTQETQYFGPGTRLLVL.

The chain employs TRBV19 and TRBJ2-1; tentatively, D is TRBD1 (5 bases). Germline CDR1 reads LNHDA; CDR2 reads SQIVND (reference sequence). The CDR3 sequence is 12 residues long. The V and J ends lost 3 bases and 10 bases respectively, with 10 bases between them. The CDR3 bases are TGTGCCAGTAGTATGGGCAGGGTGGAGCAGTTCTTC. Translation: CASSMGRVEQFF.

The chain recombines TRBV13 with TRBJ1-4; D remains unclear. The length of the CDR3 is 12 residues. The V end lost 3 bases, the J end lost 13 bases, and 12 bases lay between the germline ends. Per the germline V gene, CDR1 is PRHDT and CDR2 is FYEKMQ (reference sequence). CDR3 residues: CASSFGGDGLFF. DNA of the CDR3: TGTGCCAGCAGCTTCGGCGGAGATGGACTGTTTTTT.

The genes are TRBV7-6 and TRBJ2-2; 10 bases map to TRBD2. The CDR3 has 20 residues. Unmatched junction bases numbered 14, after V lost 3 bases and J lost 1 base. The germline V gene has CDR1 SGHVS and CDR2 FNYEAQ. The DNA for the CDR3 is TGTGCCAGCAGCTTCTACAAGTGGGCTATAGCGGGAGGGAACACCGGGGAGCTGTTTTTT. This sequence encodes CASSFYKWAIAGGNTGELFF.

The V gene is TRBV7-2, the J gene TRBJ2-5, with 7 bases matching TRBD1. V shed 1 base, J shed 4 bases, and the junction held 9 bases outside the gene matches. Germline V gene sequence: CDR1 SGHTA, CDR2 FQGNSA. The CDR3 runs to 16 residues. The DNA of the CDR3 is TGTGCCAGCAGCTTAGTCGGCAGGGGGTTTCCAGAGACCCAGTACTTC. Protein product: CASSLVGRGFPETQYF.

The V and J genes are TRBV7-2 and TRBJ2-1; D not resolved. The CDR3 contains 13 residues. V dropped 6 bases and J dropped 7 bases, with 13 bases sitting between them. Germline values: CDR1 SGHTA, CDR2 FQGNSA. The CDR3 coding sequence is TGTGCCAGCAGTACCCAAGGGTTGAATGAGCAGTTCTTC. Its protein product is CASSTQGLNEQFF.

CDR3 region: CASSQGPDRSSGANVLTF. The CDR3 DNA reads TGTGCCAGCAGCCAAGGACCGGACAGGAGCTCTGGGGCCAACGTCCTGACTTTC. The chain uses TRBV3-1 and TRBJ2-6, with TRBD1 matching 7 bases. V gave up 1 base and J gave up 0 bases; unmatched junction bases: 6. The CDR3 sequence is 18 residues long. CDR1 is LGHDT, CDR2 YNNKEL, per germline (reference sequence).

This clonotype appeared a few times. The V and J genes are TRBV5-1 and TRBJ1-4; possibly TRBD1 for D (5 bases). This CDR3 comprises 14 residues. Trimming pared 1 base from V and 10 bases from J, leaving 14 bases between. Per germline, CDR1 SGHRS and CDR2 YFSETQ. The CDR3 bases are TGCGCCAGCAGCTTGCCGACAGTCCAGGGAAAACTGTTTTTT. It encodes CASSLPTVQGKLFF.

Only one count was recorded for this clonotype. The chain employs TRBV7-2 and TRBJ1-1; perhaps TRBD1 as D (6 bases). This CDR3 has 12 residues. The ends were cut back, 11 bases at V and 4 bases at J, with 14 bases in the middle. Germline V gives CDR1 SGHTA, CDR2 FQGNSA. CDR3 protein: CAGGRGPTEAFF. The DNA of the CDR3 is TGTGCCGGGGGGCGAGGGCCCACTGAAGCTTTCTTT.

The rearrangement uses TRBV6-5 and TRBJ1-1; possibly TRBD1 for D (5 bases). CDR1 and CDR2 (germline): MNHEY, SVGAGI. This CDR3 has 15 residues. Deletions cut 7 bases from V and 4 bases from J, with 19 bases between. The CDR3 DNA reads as TGTGCCAGCAATCGGGCAGGGTCCCTGTCCACTGAAGCTTTCTTT. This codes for CASNRAGSLSTEAFF.

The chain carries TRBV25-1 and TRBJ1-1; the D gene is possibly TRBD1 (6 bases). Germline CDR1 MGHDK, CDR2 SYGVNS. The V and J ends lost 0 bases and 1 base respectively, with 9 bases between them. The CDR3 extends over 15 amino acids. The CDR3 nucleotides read TGTGCCAGCAGTGAATACGAGGGGGGGAACACTGAAGCTTTCTTT. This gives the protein CASSEYEGGNTEAFF.

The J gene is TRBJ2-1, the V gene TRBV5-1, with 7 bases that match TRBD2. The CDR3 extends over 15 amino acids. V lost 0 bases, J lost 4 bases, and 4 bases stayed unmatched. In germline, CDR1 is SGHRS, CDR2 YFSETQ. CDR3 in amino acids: CASSLDSSGYNEQFF. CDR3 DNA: TGCGCCAGCAGCTTGGACTCTAGCGGTTACAATGAGCAGTTCTTC.